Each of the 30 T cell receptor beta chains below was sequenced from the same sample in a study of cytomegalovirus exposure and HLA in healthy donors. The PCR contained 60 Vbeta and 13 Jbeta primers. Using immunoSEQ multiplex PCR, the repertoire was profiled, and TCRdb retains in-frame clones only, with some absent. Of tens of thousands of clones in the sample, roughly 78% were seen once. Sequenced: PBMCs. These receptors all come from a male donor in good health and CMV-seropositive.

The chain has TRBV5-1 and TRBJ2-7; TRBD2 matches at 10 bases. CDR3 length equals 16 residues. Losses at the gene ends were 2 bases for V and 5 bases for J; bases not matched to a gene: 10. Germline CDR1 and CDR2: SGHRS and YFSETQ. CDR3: CASSFRAGGGGDEQYF. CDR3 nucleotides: TGCGCCAGCAGCTTCAGAGCGGGGGGGGGTGGAGACGAGCAGTACTTC.

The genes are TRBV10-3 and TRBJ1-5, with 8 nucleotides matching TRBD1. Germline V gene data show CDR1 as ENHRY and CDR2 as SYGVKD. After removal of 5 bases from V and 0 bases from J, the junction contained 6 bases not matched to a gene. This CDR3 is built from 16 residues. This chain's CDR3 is CAISSSGGYSNQPQHF. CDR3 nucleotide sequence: TGTGCCATCAGTAGTTCAGGGGGCTATAGCAATCAGCCCCAGCATTTT.

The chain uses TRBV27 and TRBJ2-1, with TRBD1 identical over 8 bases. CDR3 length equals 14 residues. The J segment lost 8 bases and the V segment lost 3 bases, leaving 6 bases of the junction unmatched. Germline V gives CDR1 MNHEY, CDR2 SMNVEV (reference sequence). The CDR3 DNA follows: TGTGCCAGCAGTTTTAGTACAGGGGGTGATGAGCAGTTCTTC. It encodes CASSFSTGGDEQFF.

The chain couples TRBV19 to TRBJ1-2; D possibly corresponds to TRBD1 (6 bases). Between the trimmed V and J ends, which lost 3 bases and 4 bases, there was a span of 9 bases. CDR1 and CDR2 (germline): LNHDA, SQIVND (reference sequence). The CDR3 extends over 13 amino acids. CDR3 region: CASSMDRFYGYTF. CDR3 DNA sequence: TGTGCCAGTAGTATGGACAGATTCTATGGCTACACCTTC.

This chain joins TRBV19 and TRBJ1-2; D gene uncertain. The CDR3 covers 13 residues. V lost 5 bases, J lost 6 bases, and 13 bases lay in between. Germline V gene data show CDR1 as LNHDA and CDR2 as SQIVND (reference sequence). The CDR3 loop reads CASSPQNLNGYTF. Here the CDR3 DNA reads TGTGCCAGTAGTCCACAAAACCTTAATGGCTACACCTTC.

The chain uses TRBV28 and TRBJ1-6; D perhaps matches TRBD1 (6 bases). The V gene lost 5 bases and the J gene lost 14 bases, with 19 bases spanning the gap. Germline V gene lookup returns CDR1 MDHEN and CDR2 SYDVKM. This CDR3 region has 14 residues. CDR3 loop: CASSLGLGGPALHF. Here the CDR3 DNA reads TGTGCCAGCAGTCTTGGGCTGGGGGGGCCGGCCCTCCACTTT.

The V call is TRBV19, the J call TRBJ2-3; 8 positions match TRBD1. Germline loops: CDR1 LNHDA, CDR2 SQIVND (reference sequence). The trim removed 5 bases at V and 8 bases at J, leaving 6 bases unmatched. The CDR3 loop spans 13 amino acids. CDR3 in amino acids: CASSAGQGGTQYF. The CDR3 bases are TGTGCCAGTAGTGCCGGACAGGGAGGTACGCAGTATTTT. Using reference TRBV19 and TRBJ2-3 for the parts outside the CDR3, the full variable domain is DGGITQSPKYLFRKEGQNVTLSCEQNLNHDAMYWYRQDPGQGLRLIYYSQIVNDFQKGDIAEGYSVSREKKESFPLTVTSAQKNPTAFYLCASSAGQGGTQYFGPGTRLTVL.

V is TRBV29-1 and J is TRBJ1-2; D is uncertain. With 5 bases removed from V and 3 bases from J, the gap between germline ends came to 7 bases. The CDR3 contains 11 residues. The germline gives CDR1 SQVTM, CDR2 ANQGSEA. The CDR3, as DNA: TGCAGCGTTCGGGAGTACTATGGCTACACCTTC. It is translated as CSVREYYGYTF. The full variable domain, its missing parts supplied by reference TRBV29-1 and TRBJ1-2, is SAVISQKPSRDICQRGTSLTIQCQVDSQVTMMFWYRQQPGQSLTLIATANQGSEATYESGFVIDKFPISRPNLTFSTLTVSNMSPEDSSIYLCSVREYYGYTFGSGTRLTVV.

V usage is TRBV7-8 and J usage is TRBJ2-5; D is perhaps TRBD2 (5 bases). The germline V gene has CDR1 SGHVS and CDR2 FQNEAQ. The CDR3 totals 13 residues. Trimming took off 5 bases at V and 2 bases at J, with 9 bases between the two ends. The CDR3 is CASSPTGQETQYF. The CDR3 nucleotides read TGTGCCAGCAGCCCCACGGGACAAGAGACCCAGTACTTC.

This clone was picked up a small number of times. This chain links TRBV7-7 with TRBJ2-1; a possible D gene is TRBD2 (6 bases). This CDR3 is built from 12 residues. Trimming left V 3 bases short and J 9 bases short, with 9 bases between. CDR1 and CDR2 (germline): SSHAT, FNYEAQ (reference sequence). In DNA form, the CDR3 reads TGTGCCAGCAGCTTGGCCGGGGGTGAGCAGTTCTTC. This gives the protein CASSLAGGEQFF.

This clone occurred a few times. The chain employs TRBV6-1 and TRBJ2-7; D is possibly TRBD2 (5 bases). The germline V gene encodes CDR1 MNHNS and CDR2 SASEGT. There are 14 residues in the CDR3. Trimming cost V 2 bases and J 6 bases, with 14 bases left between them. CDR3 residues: CASSEWRPGIEQYF. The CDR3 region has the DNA TGTGCCAGCAGTGAATGGCGGCCGGGGATCGAGCAGTACTTC.

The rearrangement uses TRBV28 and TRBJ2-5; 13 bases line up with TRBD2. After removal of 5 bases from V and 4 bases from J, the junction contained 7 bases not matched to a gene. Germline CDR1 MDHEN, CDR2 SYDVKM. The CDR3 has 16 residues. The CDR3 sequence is CASSPGLAGARETQYF. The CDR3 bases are TGTGCCAGCAGTCCCGGACTAGCGGGGGCTCGAGAGACCCAGTACTTC.

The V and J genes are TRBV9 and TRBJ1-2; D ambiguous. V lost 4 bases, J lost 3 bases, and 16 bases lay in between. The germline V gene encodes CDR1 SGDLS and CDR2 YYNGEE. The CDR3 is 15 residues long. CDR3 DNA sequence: TGTGCCAGCAGCCCCTCCCCCGGGAACCACTATGGCTACACCTTC. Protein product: CASSPSPGNHYGYTF.

The CDR3 region is CASSLLGDTQYF. Written as DNA, the CDR3 is TGCGCCAGCAGCCTCCTAGGAGATACGCAGTATTTT. This rearrangement joins TRBV4-1 to TRBJ2-3, with D hard to call. The CDR3 totals 12 residues. Trimming removed 4 bases at V and 5 bases at J, with 7 bases between. Germline values: CDR1 MGHRA, CDR2 YSYEKL.

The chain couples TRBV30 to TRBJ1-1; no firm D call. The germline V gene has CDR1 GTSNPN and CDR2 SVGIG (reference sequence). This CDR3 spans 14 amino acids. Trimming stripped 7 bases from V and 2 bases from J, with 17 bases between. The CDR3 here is CASSKRAFNTEAFF. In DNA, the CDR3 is TGTGCCTCCAGTAAGAGGGCCTTTAACACTGAAGCTTTCTTT.

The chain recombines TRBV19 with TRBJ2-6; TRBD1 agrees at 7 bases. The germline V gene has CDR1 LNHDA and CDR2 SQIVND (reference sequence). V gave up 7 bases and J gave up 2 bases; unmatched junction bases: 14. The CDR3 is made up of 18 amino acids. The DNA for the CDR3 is TGTGCCAGTACCGCCGGAACCCGACAGGGAGCTGGGGCCAACGTCCTGACTTTC. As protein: CASTAGTRQGAGANVLTF.

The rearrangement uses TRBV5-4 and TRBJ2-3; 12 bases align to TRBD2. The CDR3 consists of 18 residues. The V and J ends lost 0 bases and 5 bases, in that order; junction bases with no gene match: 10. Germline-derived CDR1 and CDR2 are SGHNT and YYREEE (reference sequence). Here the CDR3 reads CASSLGLAGGQDGDTQYF. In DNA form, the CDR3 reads TGTGCCAGCAGCTTGGGTCTAGCGGGGGGGCAAGATGGAGATACGCAGTATTTT.

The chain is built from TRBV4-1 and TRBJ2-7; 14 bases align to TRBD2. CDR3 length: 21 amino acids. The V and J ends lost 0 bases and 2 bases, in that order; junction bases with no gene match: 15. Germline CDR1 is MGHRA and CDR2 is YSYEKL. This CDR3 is CASSQDQLGLAGGVRTYEQYF. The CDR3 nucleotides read TGCGCCAGCAGCCAAGATCAATTAGGACTAGCGGGAGGTGTTCGCACCTACGAGCAGTACTTC.

Here the CDR3 DNA reads TGTGCCTGGAGTGCCCCGGGACAGGGAGTAGAAAAACTGTTTTTT. This codes for CAWSAPGQGVEKLFF. This chain uses TRBV30 with TRBJ1-4; 9 nucleotides match TRBD1. Unmatched junction bases numbered 8, after V lost 1 base and J lost 8 bases. CDR1 and CDR2 (germline): GTSNPN, SVGIG (reference sequence). The length of the CDR3 is 15 residues.

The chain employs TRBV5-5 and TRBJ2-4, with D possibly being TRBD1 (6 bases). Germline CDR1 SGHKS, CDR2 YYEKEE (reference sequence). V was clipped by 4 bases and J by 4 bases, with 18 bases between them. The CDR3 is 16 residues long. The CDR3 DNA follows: TGTGCCAGCAGCCCCGTTGGGCAGGGGAAGAAAAACATTCAGTACTTC. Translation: CASSPVGQGKKNIQYF.

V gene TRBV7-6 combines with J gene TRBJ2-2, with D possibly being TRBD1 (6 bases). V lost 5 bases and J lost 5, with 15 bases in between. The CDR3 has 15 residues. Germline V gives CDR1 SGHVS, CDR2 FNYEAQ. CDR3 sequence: CASSVQAGETGELFF. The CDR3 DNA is TGTGCCAGCAGCGTTCAAGCAGGGGAGACCGGGGAGCTGTTTTTT.

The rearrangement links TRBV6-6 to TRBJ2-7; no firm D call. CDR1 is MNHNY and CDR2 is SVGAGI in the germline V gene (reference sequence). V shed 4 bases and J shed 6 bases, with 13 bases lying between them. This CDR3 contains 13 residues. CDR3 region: CASSLGLGSEQYF. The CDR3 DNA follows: TGTGCCAGCAGTTTGGGCTTAGGCTCCGAGCAGTACTTC.

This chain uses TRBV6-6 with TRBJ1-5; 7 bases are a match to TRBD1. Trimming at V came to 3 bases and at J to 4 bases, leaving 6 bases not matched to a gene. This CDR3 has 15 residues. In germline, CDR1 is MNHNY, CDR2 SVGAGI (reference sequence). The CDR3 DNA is TGTGCCAGCAGTTATACGGACAGGTCAAATCAGCCCCAGCATTTT. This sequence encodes CASSYTDRSNQPQHF.

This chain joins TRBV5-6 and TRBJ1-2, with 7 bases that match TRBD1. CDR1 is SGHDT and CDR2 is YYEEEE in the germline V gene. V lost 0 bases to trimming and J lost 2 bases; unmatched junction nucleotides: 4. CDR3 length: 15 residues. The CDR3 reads CASSLVGDRNYGYTF. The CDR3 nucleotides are TGTGCCAGCAGCTTGGTCGGGGACAGAAACTATGGCTACACCTTC.

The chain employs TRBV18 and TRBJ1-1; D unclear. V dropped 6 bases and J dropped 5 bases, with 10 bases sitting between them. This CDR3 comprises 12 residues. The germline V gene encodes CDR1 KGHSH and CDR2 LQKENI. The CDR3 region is CASSQRGTEAFF. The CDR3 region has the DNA TGTGCCAGCTCCCAGAGAGGGACTGAAGCTTTCTTT.

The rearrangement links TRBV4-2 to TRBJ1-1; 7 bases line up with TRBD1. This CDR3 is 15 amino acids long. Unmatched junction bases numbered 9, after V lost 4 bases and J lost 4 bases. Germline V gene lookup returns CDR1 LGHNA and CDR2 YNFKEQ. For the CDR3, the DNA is TGTGCCAGCAGCCTATTGAGGGGGCAGGGCACTGAAGCTTTCTTT. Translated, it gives CASSLLRGQGTEAFF.

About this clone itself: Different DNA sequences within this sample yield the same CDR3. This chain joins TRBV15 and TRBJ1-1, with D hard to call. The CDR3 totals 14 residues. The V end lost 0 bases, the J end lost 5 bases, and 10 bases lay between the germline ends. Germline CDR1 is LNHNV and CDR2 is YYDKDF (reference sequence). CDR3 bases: TGTGCCACCAGCAGAGATTATGCGGGGACTGAAGCTTTCTTT. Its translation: CATSRDYAGTEAFF.

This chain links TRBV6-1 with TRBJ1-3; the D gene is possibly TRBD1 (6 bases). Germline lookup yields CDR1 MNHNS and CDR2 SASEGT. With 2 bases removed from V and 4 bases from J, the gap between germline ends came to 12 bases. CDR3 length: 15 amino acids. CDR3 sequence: CASSENGGAGNTIYF. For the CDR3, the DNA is TGTGCCAGCAGTGAAAATGGGGGCGCGGGAAACACCATATATTTT.

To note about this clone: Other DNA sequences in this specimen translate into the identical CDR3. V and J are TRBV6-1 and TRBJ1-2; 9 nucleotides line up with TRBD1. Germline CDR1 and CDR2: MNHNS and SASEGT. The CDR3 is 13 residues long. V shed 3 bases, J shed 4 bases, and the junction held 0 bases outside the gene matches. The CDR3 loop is CASSETGGYGYTF. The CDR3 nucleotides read TGTGCCAGCAGTGAGACAGGGGGCTATGGCTACACCTTC.

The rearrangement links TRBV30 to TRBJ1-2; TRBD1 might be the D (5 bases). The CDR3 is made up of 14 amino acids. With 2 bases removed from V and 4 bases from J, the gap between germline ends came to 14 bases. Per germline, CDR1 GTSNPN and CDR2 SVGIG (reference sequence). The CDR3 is CAWSYQGVGYGYTF. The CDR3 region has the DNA TGTGCCTGGAGTTATCAAGGGGTCGGCTATGGCTACACCTTC.